The subject of this entry is one T cell receptor (beta chain). This entry is derived from a study of blood T cell repertoires in COVID-19. Trimming left V 0 bases short and J 4 bases short, with 9 bases between. CDR1 is KGHSY and CDR2 is FQNENV in the germline V gene. The CDR3 runs 14 residues. Generated by immunoSEQ multiplex PCR, the TCRdb table keeps only in-frame clones and is missing some. The sample has 250,000 to 300,000 clones; around 84% are singletons. Specimen: PBMCs or T cells enriched from blood (not recorded which). The sequence derives from a man younger than 40 with acute COVID-19. V usage is TRBV16 and J usage is TRBJ1-2; a weak D match, TRBD1 (6 bases). The CDR3 reads CASSQSRTVYGYTF. The CDR3 bases are TGTGCCAGCAGCCAATCGAGGACAGTCTATGGCTACACCTTC.